This T cell receptor (beta chain) was sequenced during a study of T cell responses to AZD1222 COVID-19 vaccine. The study, taken as a whole, reports: Clonal diversity was possibly underestimated, and the donors were mostly white British, with more females. Spike-specific TCR breadth and depth went up after people got two AZD1222 doses. Scientists sampled the repertoires only once the peak T cell response had passed.

The CDR3 runs 16 residues. Germline V gene data show CDR1 as MNHEY and CDR2 as SVGAGI. Trimming pared 3 bases from V and 4 bases from J, leaving 19 bases between. Assay: immunoSEQ multiplex PCR; the TCRdb copy retains only in-frame clones and omits some. The table records more than 95,000 clones, about 89% of them present only once. Concerning this clone: The antigen remains unidentified.

Sequencing was performed on peripheral blood, taken on day 0 of MenACWY control vaccination. This sequence joins TRBV6-5 and TRBJ2-7, with a weak D call TRBD2 (5 bases). The TCR sequence derives from an adult in good health. The CDR3, as DNA: TGTGCCAGCAGTTATAGAGGGCCCTTACCCCAGTACGAGCAGTACTTC. This sequence encodes CASSYRGPLPQYEQYF.